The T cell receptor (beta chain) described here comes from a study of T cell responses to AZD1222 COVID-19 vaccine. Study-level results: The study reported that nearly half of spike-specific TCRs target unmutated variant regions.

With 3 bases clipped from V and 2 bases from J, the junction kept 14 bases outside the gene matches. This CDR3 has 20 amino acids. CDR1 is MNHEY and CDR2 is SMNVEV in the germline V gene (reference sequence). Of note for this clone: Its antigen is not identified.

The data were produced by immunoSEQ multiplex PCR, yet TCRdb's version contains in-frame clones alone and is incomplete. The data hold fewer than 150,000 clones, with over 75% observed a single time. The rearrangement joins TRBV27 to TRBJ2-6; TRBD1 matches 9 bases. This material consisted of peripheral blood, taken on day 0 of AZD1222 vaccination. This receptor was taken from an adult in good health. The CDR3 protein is CASSFSTPGQGWTGANVLTF. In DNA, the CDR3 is TGTGCCAGCAGTTTTTCTACTCCGGGACAGGGTTGGACTGGGGCCAACGTCCTGACTTTC.